This T cell receptor (beta chain) was identified in a study of shared clonotypes between healthy human individuals. Deep-level assay runs were performed. Here immunoSEQ multiplex PCR was the method, and the copy in TCRdb shows in-frame clones only, minus some. The sample lists roughly 2 million clones, 95% seen once, with 0.13% in the top ten. This CDR3 comprises 15 residues. V gave up 3 bases and J gave up 1 base, with 12 bases separating them. Per germline, CDR1 MNHNS and CDR2 SASEGT. The sample holds many counts of this clone. Its specificity is not known. Caucasian adults living in Nashville, Tennessee, provided all samples. Regarding the study as a whole: Represented genetic and exposure-history diversity was restricted by having few donors.

Sequenced: naive CD4+ T cells sorted from blood. Described subset: CD45RA+ positively selected. This clonotype originated in a man between 18 and 29 years old in good health. This chain uses TRBV6-1 with TRBJ2-5; D ambiguous. This CDR3 is CASSDWAGSQETQYF. Here the CDR3 DNA reads TGTGCCAGCAGTGATTGGGCAGGCTCCCAAGAGACCCAGTACTTC.